What follows are 20 T cell receptor beta chains derived from one specimen sequenced in a study of T cells in Graves' hyperthyroidism and ophthalmopathy. Using RNA transcripts as the source, TCR beta CDR3 regions were amplified. The primer set for the first-round RT-PCR of the TCR CDR3 was HTBI. TCRdb called the multiplex PCR reads again in MiXCR, with one record for every CDR3 protein. This sample carries roughly 700,000 distinct CDR3 sequences, about 14% of them seen once, and the ten largest clones take more than 8.5%. The specimen sequenced was blood. Every receptor here comes from a woman younger than 30 with Graves' hyperthyroidism.

This clonotype has ten or more counts. The chain joins TRBV5-6 to TRBJ2-1; 9 bases map to TRBD2. Germline V gene data show CDR1 as SGHDT and CDR2 as YYEEEE. The ends lost 0 bases at V and 5 bases at J; junction bases unmatched: 3. The CDR3 has 15 residues. CDR3: CASSLGAGGHNEQFF. CDR3 sequence (DNA): TGTGCCAGCAGCTTGGGAGCGGGAGGCCACAATGAGCAGTTCTTC.

The chain carries TRBV29-1 and TRBJ2-7; TRBD1 agrees at 9 bases. Germline V CDR1 and CDR2: SQVTM, ANQGSEA. The CDR3 totals 14 residues. J lost 6 bases, V lost 7 bases, and 13 bases had no gene match. CDR3 residues: CSAVPGQGFGEQYF. In DNA form, the CDR3 reads TGCAGCGCTGTTCCGGGACAGGGATTCGGCGAGCAGTACTTC.

A word on this clonotype: A much larger clone lies one base from this, so it may be a read error. In DNA form, the CDR3 reads TGTGCCTGGAGTGTCTCCAGCCAAGAGACCCGGTACTTC. It translates to CAWSVSSQETRYF. V and J are TRBV30 and TRBJ2-5; no clear D gene. This CDR3 has 13 amino acids. Germline V gene lookup returns CDR1 GTSNPN and CDR2 SVGIG (reference sequence).

The V call is TRBV19, the J call TRBJ1-5; 7 nucleotides line up with TRBD1. From germline, CDR1 is LNHDA and CDR2 SQIVND (reference sequence). The CDR3 extends over 15 amino acids. Trimming took 7 bases from V and 7 from J; bases not matched to a gene: 13. The CDR3 nucleotides are TGTGCCAGTAACACCATCGACAGGGTAGGGCAGCCCCAGCATTTT. This gives the protein CASNTIDRVGQPQHF.

This clonotype has at least ten counts. The genes are TRBV12-3 or TRBV12-4 and TRBJ1-3, with 7 bases that match TRBD1. With V trimmed by 7 bases and J by 0 bases, 9 bases remained unmatched. The CDR3 runs to 16 residues. CDR3 nucleotides: TGTGCCAGCAATCAGGACAGGACGAGCTCTGGAAACACCATATATTTT. Translated: CASNQDRTSSGNTIYF.

Comment on this clonotype: Just one base apart from a much larger clone, this may be a read error. V gene TRBV28 combines with J gene TRBJ2-4; no definite D call. Looked up from germline, CDR1 is MDHEN and CDR2 is SYDVKM. This CDR3 is 15 amino acids long. The CDR3 bases are TGTGCCAGCAGTATGTGGCGAGAAGCCAAAAACATTAAGTACTTC. Encoded protein: CASSMWREAKNIKYF.

The rearrangement uses TRBV9 and TRBJ2-7; 7 bases are a match to TRBD2. The length of the CDR3 is 15 residues. V shed 1 base, J shed 3 bases, and the junction held 7 bases outside the gene matches. The V gene's germline CDR1 is SGDLS and CDR2 YYNGEE. The CDR3 reads CASSVRATSDYEQYF. DNA of the CDR3: TGTGCCAGCAGCGTAAGGGCCACTAGCGACTACGAGCAGTACTTC.

The chain is built from TRBV24-1 and TRBJ2-1; 7 bases align to TRBD1. Germline trimming cut 11 bases from V and 6 bases from J; bases unmatched to any gene: 6. The germline gives CDR1 KGHDR, CDR2 SFDVKD. This CDR3 spans 12 amino acids. DNA for the CDR3: TGTGCCAGCGAGGGGGCGTTCAATGAGCAGTTCTTC. Amino acid sequence: CASEGAFNEQFF.

This clonotype was counted ten times or more. The rearrangement uses TRBV7-9 and TRBJ2-1; D gene uncertain. The germline V and J ends were trimmed by 5 bases and 0 bases, with 14 bases remaining between them. The CDR3 spans 16 residues. CDR1 is SEHNR and CDR2 is FQNEAQ in the germline V gene (reference sequence). CDR3 nucleotide sequence: TGTGCCAGCAGCGTCGACCTCTGGAGCTCCTACAATGAGCAGTTCTTC. Translated: CASSVDLWSSYNEQFF.

This clonotype was seen repeatedly, ten times or more. The gene calls are TRBV20-1 and TRBJ2-7, with D unclear. CDR3 length equals 17 residues. Germline V lookup: CDR1 DFQATT, CDR2 SNEGSKA (reference sequence). V lost 1 base and J lost 4, with 23 bases in between. CDR3 loop: CSARVRNVDRIQYEQYF. CDR3 DNA: TGCAGTGCTAGAGTGCGAAATGTCGACCGCATACAGTACGAGCAGTACTTC.

The table lists this clonotype with many counts. The gene calls are TRBV7-9 and TRBJ2-7; possible D gene TRBD2, 7 bases. This CDR3 is 14 amino acids long. Germline V gene sequence: CDR1 SEHNR, CDR2 FQNEAQ (reference sequence). The germline V and J ends were trimmed by 8 bases and 4 bases, with 18 bases remaining between them. The CDR3 region has the DNA TGTGCCAGCCAAATCGGGGGGCTAGGATACGAGCAGTACTTC. This sequence encodes CASQIGGLGYEQYF.

In this sample, this clonotype turned up many times. The chain recombines TRBV20-1 with TRBJ2-7; TRBD1 is a possible D gene (6 bases). V gave up 6 bases and J gave up 0 bases, with 15 bases separating them. The CDR3 consists of 14 residues. Germline CDR1 DFQATT, CDR2 SNEGSKA (reference sequence). The CDR3 loop is CSANRDTSSYEQYF. For the CDR3, the DNA is TGCAGTGCCAACCGGGACACGAGCTCCTACGAGCAGTACTTC.

This clonotype has a count of ten or more. The chain links TRBV7-2 to TRBJ2-5, with a weak D call TRBD2 (6 bases). Germline CDR1 is SGHTA and CDR2 is FQGNSA. The CDR3 spans 14 residues. Trimming took off 4 bases at V and 5 bases at J, with 14 bases between the two ends. As DNA, the CDR3 is TGTGCCAGCAGCTACGGGGAGGTTGGCGAGACCCAGTACTTC. It codes for CASSYGEVGETQYF.

In this sample, this clonotype turned up a few times. This chain joins TRBV12-3 or TRBV12-4 and TRBJ1-1, with a possible D match to TRBD1 (5 bases). V was pared by 6 bases and J by 3 bases, with 29 bases between. The CDR3 is made up of 19 amino acids. The CDR3 reads CASSSFARLFGGSDTEAFF. CDR3 DNA: TGTGCCAGCAGCTCCTTCGCGAGGTTGTTCGGGGGATCTGACACTGAAGCTTTCTTT.

The V call is TRBV20-1, the J call TRBJ1-4; D unresolved. CDR3 length: 15 amino acids. From germline, CDR1 is DFQATT and CDR2 SNEGSKA (reference sequence). Between the trimmed V and J ends, which lost 0 bases and 6 bases, there was a span of 14 bases. CDR3 bases: TGCAGTGCTAGAGATTCAGGAGGAGAGTATGAAAAACTGTTTTTT. This gives the protein CSARDSGGEYEKLFF.

This chain joins TRBV27 and TRBJ2-7; D unresolved. The CDR3 totals 15 residues. The germline V gene has CDR1 MNHEY and CDR2 SMNVEV (reference sequence). The V end was cut by 0 bases, the J end by 4 bases, with 13 bases between. CDR3 in amino acids: CASSLSTLVVYEQYF. CDR3 nucleotide sequence: TGTGCCAGCAGTTTATCGACGCTTGTAGTTTACGAGCAGTACTTC.

The rearrangement links TRBV2 to TRBJ2-7; unclear D gene. V lost 4 bases to trimming and J lost 5 bases, with 15 bases between them. Germline assignment: CDR1 SNHLY and CDR2 FYNNEI. This CDR3 is 14 amino acids long. The CDR3, as DNA: TGTGCCAGCAGTGGCCTGAGATACCTCCACGAGCAGTACTTC. Translated, it gives CASSGLRYLHEQYF.

V and J are TRBV7-9 and TRBJ2-1; D remains ambiguous. Germline V CDR1 and CDR2: SEHNR, FQNEAQ (reference sequence). The CDR3 is made up of 15 amino acids. With 0 bases removed from V and 4 bases from J, the gap between germline ends came to 10 bases. CDR3 amino acids: CASSLALQPYNEQFF. CDR3 coding DNA: TGTGCCAGCAGCTTAGCTTTACAGCCTTACAATGAGCAGTTCTTC.

A few counts support this clonotype. The rearrangement uses TRBV4-3 and TRBJ2-7; 11 bases fit TRBD2. J lost 3 bases, V lost 4 bases, and 5 bases had no gene match. This CDR3 is built from 15 residues. Germline CDR1 LGHNA, CDR2 YSLEER. This CDR3 is CASSLWTSGYYEQYF. CDR3 nucleotide sequence: TGCGCCAGCAGCCTCTGGACTAGCGGGTACTACGAGCAGTACTTC.

This clonotype was recorded many times. The CDR3, as DNA: TGTGCCAGCTCACCACCGATTGATGAGACCCAGTACTTC. As protein: CASSPPIDETQYF. This chain joins TRBV18 and TRBJ2-5; D unclear. This CDR3 has 13 residues. The ends were cut back, 0 bases at V and 5 bases at J, with 7 bases in the middle. Germline CDR1 and CDR2: KGHSH and LQKENI.